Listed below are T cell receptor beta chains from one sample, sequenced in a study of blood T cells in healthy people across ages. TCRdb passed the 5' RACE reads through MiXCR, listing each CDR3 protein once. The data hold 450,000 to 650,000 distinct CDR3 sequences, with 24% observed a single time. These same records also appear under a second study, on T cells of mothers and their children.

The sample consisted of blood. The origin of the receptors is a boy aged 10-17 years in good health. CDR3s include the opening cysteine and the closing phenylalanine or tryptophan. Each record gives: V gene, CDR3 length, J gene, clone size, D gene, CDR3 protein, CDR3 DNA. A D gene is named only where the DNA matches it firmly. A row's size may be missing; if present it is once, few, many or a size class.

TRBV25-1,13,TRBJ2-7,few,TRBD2,CASSGLALYEQYF,TGTGCCAGCAGTGGACTAGCGCTCTACGAGCAGTACTTC
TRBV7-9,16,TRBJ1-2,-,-,CASSAREQGINYGYTF,TGTGCCAGCAGCGCCAGAGAGCAGGGGATTAACTATGGCTACACCTTC
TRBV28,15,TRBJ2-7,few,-,CASSGGTGAPYEQYF,TGTGCCAGCAGTGGCGGGACCGGTGCTCCCTACGAGCAGTACTTC
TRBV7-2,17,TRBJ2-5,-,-,CASSLGLDSLLRETQYF,TGTGCCAGCAGCTTAGGTCTGGACAGCCTCTTACGAGAGACCCAGTACTTC
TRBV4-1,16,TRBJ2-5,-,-,CASSPLGSSPGETQYF,TGCGCCAGCAGCCCCCTGGGGAGTTCTCCCGGGGAGACCCAGTACTTC
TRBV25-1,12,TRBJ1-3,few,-,CASRSSGNTIYF,TGTGCCAGCAGGTCCTCTGGAAACACCATATATTTT
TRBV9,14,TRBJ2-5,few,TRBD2,CASSVPSGGETQYF,TGTGCCAGCAGCGTACCCAGCGGGGGGGAGACCCAGTACTTC
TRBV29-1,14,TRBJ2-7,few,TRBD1,CSAQARQGTYEQYF,TGCAGCGCCCAAGCGAGACAGGGAACGTACGAGCAGTACTTC
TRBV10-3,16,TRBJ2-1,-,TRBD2,CAISGERTSPVPEQFF,TGTGCCATCAGTGGAGAAAGGACTAGCCCCGTGCCTGAGCAGTTCTTC
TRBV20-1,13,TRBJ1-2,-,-,CSARERSGYGYTF,TGCAGTGCTAGGGAACGGAGTGGCTATGGCTACACCTTC
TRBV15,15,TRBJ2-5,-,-,CAISTGRGRGETQYF,TGCGCCATCAGCACTGGACGGGGGCGAGGAGAGACCCAGTACTTC
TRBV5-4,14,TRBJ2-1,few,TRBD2,CASSLGTSGDEQFF,TGTGCCAGCAGCTTGGGGACTAGCGGGGATGAGCAGTTCTTC
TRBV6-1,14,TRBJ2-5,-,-,CASSAGPLSETQYF,TGTGCCAGCAGTGCCGGCCCCCTTTCAGAGACCCAGTACTTC
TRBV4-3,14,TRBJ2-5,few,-,CASSQGRHQETQYF,TGCGCCAGCAGCCAAGGCAGACATCAGGAGACCCAGTACTTC
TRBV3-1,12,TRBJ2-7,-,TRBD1,CASAQTGLEQYF,TGTGCCAGCGCGCAGACAGGGCTCGAGCAGTACTTC
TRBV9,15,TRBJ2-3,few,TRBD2,CASSVAGSGPLQQYF,TGTGCCAGCAGCGTAGCGGGTAGCGGGCCACTTCAGCAGTATTTT
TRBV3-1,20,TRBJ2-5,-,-,CASSQTPELTEQVSLETQYF,TGTGCCAGCAGCCAAACACCAGAACTCACGGAACAGGTTTCCCTCGAGACCCAGTACTTC
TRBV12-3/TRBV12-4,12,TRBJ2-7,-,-,CASSHYSYEQYF,TGTGCCAGCAGTCATTATTCCTACGAGCAGTACTTC
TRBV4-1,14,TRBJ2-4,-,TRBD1,CASSPGQRVNIQYF,TGCGCCAGCAGCCCGGGACAGAGAGTCAACATTCAGTACTTC
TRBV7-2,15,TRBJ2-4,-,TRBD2,CASSPKLAGENIQYF,TGTGCCAGCAGCCCAAAACTAGCGGGAGAAAACATTCAGTACTTC
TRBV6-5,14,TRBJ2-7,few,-,CASSYTEAGDEQYF,TGTGCCAGCAGTTACACCGAAGCTGGCGACGAGCAGTACTTC
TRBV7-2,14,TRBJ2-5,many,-,CASSLGQGGQTQYF,TGTGCCAGCAGCTTAGGGCAGGGAGGACAGACCCAGTACTTC
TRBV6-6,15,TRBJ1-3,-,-,CASSYSEAAGNTIYF,TGTGCCAGCAGTTACAGTGAGGCGGCTGGAAACACCATATATTTT
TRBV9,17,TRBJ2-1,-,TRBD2,CVSSVDPSGSSYNEQFF,TGTGTCAGCAGCGTAGATCCTAGCGGGAGCTCCTACAATGAGCAGTTCTTC
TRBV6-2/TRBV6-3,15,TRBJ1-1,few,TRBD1,CASSPRQGARTEAFF,TGTGCCAGCAGCCCCAGACAGGGGGCGAGGACTGAAGCTTTCTTT
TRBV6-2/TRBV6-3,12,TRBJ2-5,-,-,CASSYTQETQYF,TGTGCCAGCAGTTATACCCAAGAGACCCAGTACTTC
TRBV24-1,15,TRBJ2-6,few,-,CATSDGVSGANVLTF,TGTGCCACCAGTGATGGGGTCTCTGGGGCCAACGTCCTGACTTTC
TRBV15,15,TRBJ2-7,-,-,CATSRDRSISYEQYF,TGTGCCACCAGCAGAGATCGGAGCATCTCCTACGAGCAGTACTTC
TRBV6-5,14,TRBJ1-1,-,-,CASSYSGLNTEAFF,TGTGCCAGCAGTTACTCGGGCCTGAACACTGAAGCTTTCTTT
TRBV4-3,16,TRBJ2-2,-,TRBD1,CASSPGQGMNTGELFF,TGCGCCAGCAGCCCCGGACAGGGGATGAACACCGGGGAGCTGTTTTTT
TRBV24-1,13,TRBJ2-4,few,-,CATSDFRGNIQYF,TGTGCCACCAGTGATTTTCGGGGAAACATTCAGTACTTC
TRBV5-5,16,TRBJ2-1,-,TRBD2,CASSLVLAGGSTEQFF,TGTGCCAGCAGCTTGGTACTAGCGGGGGGATCAACTGAGCAGTTCTTC
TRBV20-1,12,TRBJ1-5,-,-,CSAIEGIQPQHF,TGCAGTGCGATCGAGGGCATTCAGCCCCAGCATTTT
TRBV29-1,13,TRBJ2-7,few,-,CSVDLGGPGEQYF,TGCAGCGTCGACCTCGGGGGGCCTGGCGAGCAGTACTTC
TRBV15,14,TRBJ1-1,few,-,CATSSALGDTEAFF,TGTGCCACCAGCAGTGCCCTGGGGGACACTGAAGCTTTCTTT
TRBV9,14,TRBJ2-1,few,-,CASSGGAGYNEQFF,TGTGCCAGCAGCGGGGGGGCAGGTTACAATGAGCAGTTCTTC
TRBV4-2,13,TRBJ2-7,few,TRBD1,CASSPQGEFEQYF,TGTGCCAGCAGCCCCCAGGGGGAGTTCGAGCAGTACTTC
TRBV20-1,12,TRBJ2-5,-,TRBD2,CSAAGGPETQYF,TGCAGTGCAGCGGGGGGGCCAGAGACCCAGTACTTC
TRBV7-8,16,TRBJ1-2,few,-,CASSLGRAGPNYGYTF,TGTGCCAGCAGCTTAGGTCGGGCAGGGCCTAACTATGGCTACACCTTC
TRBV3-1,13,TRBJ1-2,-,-,CASSPSLQAQYTF,TGTGCCAGCAGCCCCTCCCTCCAGGCTCAGTACACCTTC
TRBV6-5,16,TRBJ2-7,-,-,CASSYSKTVGAYEQYF,TGTGCCAGCAGTTACTCGAAGACAGTCGGGGCCTACGAGCAGTACTTC
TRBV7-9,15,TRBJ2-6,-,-,CASSSQGTGANVLTF,TGTGCCAGCAGCTCCCAGGGGACTGGGGCCAACGTCCTGACTTTC
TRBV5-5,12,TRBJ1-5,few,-,CASSRGSQPQHF,TGTGCCAGCAGTCGGGGTAGTCAGCCCCAGCATTTT
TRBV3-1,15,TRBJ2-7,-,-,CASSQAGLISYEQYF,TGTGCCAGCAGCCAAGCTGGACTGATATCCTACGAGCAGTACTTC
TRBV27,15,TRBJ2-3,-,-,CASSARQSSTDTQYF,TGTGCCAGCAGTGCCCGACAGAGTAGCACAGATACGCAGTATTTT
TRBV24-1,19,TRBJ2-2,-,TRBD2,CATSDLRASGSKHTGELFF,TGTGCCACCAGTGATTTGCGGGCTAGCGGGAGTAAGCACACCGGGGAGCTGTTTTTT
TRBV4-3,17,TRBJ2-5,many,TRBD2,CASSQSGKREGGETQYF,TGCGCCAGCAGCCAGAGTGGCAAGCGGGAGGGCGGGGAGACCCAGTACTTC
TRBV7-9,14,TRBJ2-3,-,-,CASSLVRDTDTQYF,TGTGCCAGCAGCTTAGTACGGGACACAGATACGCAGTATTTT
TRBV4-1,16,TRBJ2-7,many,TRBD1,CASSQDAGGSLYEQYF,TGCGCCAGCAGCCAAGACGCAGGGGGATCGCTTTACGAGCAGTACTTC
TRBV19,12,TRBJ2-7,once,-,CASSPQSGEQYF,TGTGCCAGTTCGCCTCAGTCAGGGGAGCAGTACTTC
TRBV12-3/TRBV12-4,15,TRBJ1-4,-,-,CASSLPVSPNEKLFF,TGTGCCAGCAGTTTACCTGTTTCTCCTAATGAAAAACTGTTTTTT
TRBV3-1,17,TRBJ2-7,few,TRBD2,CASSQDQRAGGLYEQYF,TGTGCCAGCAGCCAAGATCAAAGAGCGGGAGGATTATACGAGCAGTACTTC